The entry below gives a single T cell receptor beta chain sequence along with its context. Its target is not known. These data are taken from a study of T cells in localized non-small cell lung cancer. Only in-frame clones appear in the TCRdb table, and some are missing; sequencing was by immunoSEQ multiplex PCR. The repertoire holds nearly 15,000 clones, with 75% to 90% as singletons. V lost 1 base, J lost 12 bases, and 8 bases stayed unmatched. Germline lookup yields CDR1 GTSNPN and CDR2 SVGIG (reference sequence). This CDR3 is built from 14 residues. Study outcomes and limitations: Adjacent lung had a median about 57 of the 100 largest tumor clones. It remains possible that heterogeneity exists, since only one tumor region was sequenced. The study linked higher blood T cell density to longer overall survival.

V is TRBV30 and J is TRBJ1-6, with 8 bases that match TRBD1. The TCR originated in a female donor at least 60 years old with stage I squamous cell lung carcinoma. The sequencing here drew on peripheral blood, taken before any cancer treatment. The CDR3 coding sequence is TGTGCCTGGAGTGCAACAGGGGGATCAGAACCCCTCCACTTT. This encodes CAWSATGGSEPLHF.